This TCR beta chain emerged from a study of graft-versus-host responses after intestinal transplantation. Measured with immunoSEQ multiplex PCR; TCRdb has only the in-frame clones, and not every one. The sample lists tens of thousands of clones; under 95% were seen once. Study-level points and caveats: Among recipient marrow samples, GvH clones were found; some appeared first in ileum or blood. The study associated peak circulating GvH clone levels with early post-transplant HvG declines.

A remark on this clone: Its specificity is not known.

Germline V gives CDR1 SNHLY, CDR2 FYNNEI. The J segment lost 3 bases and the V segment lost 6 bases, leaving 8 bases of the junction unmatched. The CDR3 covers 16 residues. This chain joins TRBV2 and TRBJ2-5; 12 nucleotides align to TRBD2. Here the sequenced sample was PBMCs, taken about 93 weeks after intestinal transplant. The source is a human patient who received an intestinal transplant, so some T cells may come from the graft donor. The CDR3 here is CASRDASGGAEETQYF. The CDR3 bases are TGTGCCAGCAGGGACGCTAGCGGGGGGGCCGAAGAGACCCAGTACTTC.